This T cell receptor beta chain was found in a study of multiple sclerosis patients with progressive multifocal leukoencephalopathy. CDR1 is SQVTM, CDR2 ANQGSEA, per germline. The CDR3 spans 18 residues. V was pared by 5 bases and J by 1 base, with 26 bases between. The time point denotes: roughly 6 months of natalizumab therapy. Prior interferon beta treatment was universal, and the PML patients were all female. Clones were sequenced by immunoSEQ multiplex PCR, and TCRdb holds only the in-frame ones, with some missing. The repertoire consists of under 30,000 clones, with under 90% occurring once and the leading ten covering roughly 1.6%.

V usage is TRBV29-1 and J usage is TRBJ1-1, with D maybe TRBD1 (6 bases). The sequence came from a human donor with multiple sclerosis. The input for sequencing was PBMCs, taken from a patient treated with natalizumab. The CDR3 here is CSVFVRRWAGDKNTEAFF. The CDR3 DNA reads TGCAGCGTTTTCGTTAGAAGATGGGCGGGGGACAAGAACACTGAAGCTTTCTTT.